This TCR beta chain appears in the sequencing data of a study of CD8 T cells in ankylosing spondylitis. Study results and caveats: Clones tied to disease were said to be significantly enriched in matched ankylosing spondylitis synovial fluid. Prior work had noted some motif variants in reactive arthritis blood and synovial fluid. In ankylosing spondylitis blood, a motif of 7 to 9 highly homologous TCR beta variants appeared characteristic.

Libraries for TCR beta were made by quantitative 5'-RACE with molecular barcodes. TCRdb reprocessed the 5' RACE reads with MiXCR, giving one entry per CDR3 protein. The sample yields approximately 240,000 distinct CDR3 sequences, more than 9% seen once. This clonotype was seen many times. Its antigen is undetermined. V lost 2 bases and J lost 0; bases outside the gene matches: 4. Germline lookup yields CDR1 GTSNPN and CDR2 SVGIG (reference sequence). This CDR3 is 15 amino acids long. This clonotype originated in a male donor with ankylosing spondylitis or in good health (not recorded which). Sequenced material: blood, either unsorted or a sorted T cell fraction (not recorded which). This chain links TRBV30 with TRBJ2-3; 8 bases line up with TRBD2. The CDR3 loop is CAWSRSGSSTDTQYF. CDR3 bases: TGTGCCTGGAGTCGGAGCGGGAGTAGCACAGATACGCAGTATTTT. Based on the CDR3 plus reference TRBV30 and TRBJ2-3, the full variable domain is SQTIHQWPATLVQPVGSPLSLECTVEGTSNPNLYWYRQAAGRGLQLLFYSVGIGQISSEVPQNLSASRPQDRQFILSSKKLLLSDSGFYLCAWSRSGSSTDTQYFGPGTRLTVL.